Listed below are T cell receptor beta chains from one sample, sequenced in a study of T cell repertoires in aging, cancer and after chemotherapy. MiXCR, applied by TCRdb to the multiplex PCR reads, yields one record per CDR3 protein. This table has roughly 2,400 distinct CDR3 sequences, over 20% appearing once. Sequences were obtained from blood. Receptors originate from a human donor with a blood cancer. CDR3s include the opening cysteine and the closing phenylalanine or tryptophan.

V gene,J gene,CDR3 length,CDR3 protein
TRBV20-1,TRBJ2-1,14,CSAMGASSYNEQFF
TRBV28,TRBJ1-2,14,CASSSQGGNYGYTF
TRBV27,TRBJ2-1,16,CASSHRTSGTNNEQFF
TRBV7-9,TRBJ1-4,12,CASGGADEKLFF
TRBV27,TRBJ2-1,13,CASSLYVYNEQFF
TRBV28,TRBJ2-2,12,CASSRLVGELFF
TRBV18,TRBJ2-5,15,CASSLERADQETQYF
TRBV28,TRBJ2-3,12,CASSYKRGPQYF
TRBV20-1,TRBJ2-1,15,CSARDIAGERNEQFF
TRBV19,TRBJ1-2,12,CASSLEVNGYTF
TRBV28,TRBJ1-5,15,CASTETGHSNQPQHF
TRBV4-3,TRBJ1-4,17,CASSQQGGNSLGEKLFF
TRBV28,TRBJ2-7,14,CASSLPSGSYEQYF
TRBV29-1,TRBJ2-1,10,CSVAGWIQFF
TRBV12-3/TRBV12-4,TRBJ1-2,15,CASSLGSLANYGYTF
TRBV27,TRBJ1-5,12,CASSSGNQPQHF
TRBV6-1,TRBJ2-2,16,CASSPYSGAVAGELFF
TRBV19,TRBJ1-1,15,CASSYGTGTNTEAFF
TRBV7-9,TRBJ2-1,18,CASSPVLTQGISYNEQFF
TRBV6-1,TRBJ1-5,13,CASTNRVNQPQHF
TRBV28,TRBJ2-2,16,CASSSSGSVTTGELFF
TRBV10-3,TRBJ2-5,14,CAISEPGGWETQYF
TRBV20-1,TRBJ2-1,11,CSASGGNEQFF